These 4 T cell receptor beta chains came from one sample sequenced in a study of T cell repertoires in cytomegalovirus infection. TCRdb recomputed calls from the reads with MiXCR, one row per CDR3 protein. This table holds nearly 550,000 distinct CDR3 sequences, approximately 16% found once. Source material: CD8+ T cells from PBMCs. All receptors come from a human donor in good health (CMV status not recorded). Some clones in this sample may be carry-over from other donors' samples.

The rearrangement links TRBV28 to TRBJ2-7; 7 bases fit TRBD1. Germline loops: CDR1 MDHEN, CDR2 SYDVKM. The CDR3 runs 14 residues. Trimming removed 6 bases from V and 3 bases from J; junction bases left unmatched: 8. CDR3 residues: CASSPKQGRYEQYF. DNA of the CDR3: TGTGCCAGCAGCCCCAAACAGGGGCGCTACGAGCAGTACTTC.

In its sample, this clonotype was seen a few times. The chain couples TRBV4-2 to TRBJ1-2; weak D call: TRBD1 (5 bases). V was shortened by 1 base and J by 4 bases, with 7 bases between the two germline ends. CDR1 is LGHNA and CDR2 is YNFKEQ in the germline V gene. This CDR3 comprises 13 residues. The CDR3 DNA is TGTGCCAGCAGCCAAGGGGGCCGCTATGGCTACACCTTC. This codes for CASSQGGRYGYTF.

This clonotype was counted at least ten times. This chain joins TRBV7-6 and TRBJ1-4, with D maybe TRBD1 (5 bases). Germline V lookup: CDR1 SGHVS, CDR2 FNYEAQ. V shed 1 base and J shed 5 bases, with 14 bases lying between them. The CDR3 loop spans 16 amino acids. For the CDR3, the DNA is TGTGCCAGCAGCTTAGATGACTGGGGACCGAATGAAAAACTGTTTTTT. It codes for CASSLDDWGPNEKLFF.

The rearrangement links TRBV6-2 or TRBV6-3 to TRBJ2-1; 11 positions agree with TRBD2. The J segment lost 0 bases and the V segment lost 2 bases, leaving 9 bases of the junction unmatched. The CDR3 is 19 amino acids. Germline CDR1 MNHEY, CDR2 SVGEGT. CDR3 in amino acids: CASSYTTSGTASSYNEQFF. In nucleotides, the CDR3 is TGTGCCAGCAGTTACACGACTAGCGGGACGGCAAGCTCCTACAATGAGCAGTTCTTC.